This record looks at one T cell receptor (beta chain) sequence and its context. Authors' analysis steps: Reference gene primer amplification gave nucleated cell count estimates. TCRdb keeps only in-frame clones here, not all; method: immunoSEQ multiplex PCR. The V and J calls and the clone size are those of that table, but D and trimming were determined from the DNA. The sample gives approximately 240,000 clones, 70% to 90% of which show up once; approximately 12% is in the top ten. Germline CDR1 is LNHDA and CDR2 is SQIVND (reference sequence). The V end was cut by 10 bases, the J end by 0 bases, with 11 bases between. CDR3 length: 13 residues. This entry comes from a study of blood T cell repertoires in COVID-19. On the study more broadly: Some COVID-19 samples were acute and others convalescent; all came from the United States, Italy and Spain. T cells, B-cell-depleted T cells, or PBMCs provided the cDNA or gDNA that served as material.

The rearrangement links TRBV19 to TRBJ2-3; D is perhaps TRBD2 (5 bases). The sequenced sample consisted of peripheral blood. The receptor comes from a woman under 30 who had recovered from COVID-19. CDR3 coding DNA: TGTGCCACCAGAGCGGCAAGCACAGATACGCAGTATTTT. Amino acids: CATRAASTDTQYF. Variable domain in full (rest from reference TRBV19 and TRBJ2-3): DGGITQSPKYLFRKEGQNVTLSCEQNLNHDAMYWYRQDPGQGLRLIYYSQIVNDFQKGDIAEGYSVSREKKESFPLTVTSAQKNPTAFYLCATRAASTDTQYFGPGTRLTVL.